This TCR beta chain emerged from a study of regulatory T cells in long-lasting Graves disease. The time point here: persistent/refractory GD, antithyroid drugs over 5 years with positive TRAb. TCR sequences were obtained from RNA taken from PBMCs. The germline V gene has CDR1 MDHEN and CDR2 SYDVKM. The CDR3 is 12 amino acids. Between the trimmed V and J ends, which lost 10 bases and 4 bases, there was a span of 12 bases. For TCR beta, libraries came from iRepertoire HTBI primers and Arm-PCR of CDR3 regions. TCRdb passed the multiplex PCR reads through MiXCR, listing each CDR3 protein once. The sample yields about 290,000 distinct CDR3 sequences, around a fifth seen once.

The chain couples TRBV28 to TRBJ2-3; tentative D call: TRBD1 (5 bases). Material: peripheral blood mononuclear cells (PBMCs), obtained when the disease was refractory, from a patient treated with antithyroid drugs. The source of this sequence is a female donor with Graves disease. CDR3 sequence reads: CATAFRADTQYF. Here the CDR3 DNA reads TGTGCCACCGCCTTCAGGGCAGATACGCAGTATTTT.